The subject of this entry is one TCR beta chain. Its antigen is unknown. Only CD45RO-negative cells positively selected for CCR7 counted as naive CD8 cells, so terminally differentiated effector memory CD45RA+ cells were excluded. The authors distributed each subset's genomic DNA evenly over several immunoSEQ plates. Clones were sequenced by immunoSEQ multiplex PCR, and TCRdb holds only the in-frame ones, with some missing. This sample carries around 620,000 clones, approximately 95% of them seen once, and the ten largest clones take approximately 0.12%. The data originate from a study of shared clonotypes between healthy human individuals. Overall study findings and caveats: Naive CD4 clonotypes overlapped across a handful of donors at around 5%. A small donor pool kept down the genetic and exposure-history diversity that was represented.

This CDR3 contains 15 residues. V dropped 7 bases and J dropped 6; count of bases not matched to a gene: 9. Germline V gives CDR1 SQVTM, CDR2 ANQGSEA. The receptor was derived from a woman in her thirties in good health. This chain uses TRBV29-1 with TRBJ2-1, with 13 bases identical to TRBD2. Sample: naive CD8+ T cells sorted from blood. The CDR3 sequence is CSGGLAGVPTNEQFF. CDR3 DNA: TGCAGCGGAGGACTAGCGGGAGTCCCCACCAATGAGCAGTTCTTC.